The next 18 T cell receptor beta chains were all read from a single sample in a study of neoadjuvant anti-PD-1 for oral cavity cancer. Noted time point: after neoadjuvant nivolumab, at surgical resection. Data came from immunoSEQ multiplex PCR; TCRdb stores just in-frame clones and leaves some out. The sample carries about 8,200 clones, roughly 70% recorded once. The sequencing used PBMCs, collected after nivolumab (anti-PD-1) treatment. These receptors came from a person aged 40 to 85 with oral cavity squamous cell carcinoma.

The rearrangement joins TRBV5-4 to TRBJ1-1; 10 bases map to TRBD1. In germline, CDR1 is SGHNT, CDR2 YYREEE (reference sequence). Trimming took 3 bases from V and 1 from J; bases not matched to a gene: 6. The CDR3 runs to 16 residues. The CDR3 coding sequence is TGTGCCAGCAGCTCCTGGACAGGGGGGGGGAACACTGAAGCTTTCTTT. Translating gives CASSSWTGGGNTEAFF.

J is TRBJ1-5 and V is TRBV2; D is possibly TRBD1 (6 bases). V shed 3 bases and J shed 3 bases, with 12 bases lying between them. The CDR3 runs 15 residues. Looked up from germline, CDR1 is SNHLY and CDR2 is FYNNEI. The DNA of the CDR3 is TGTGCCAGCAGTGAGGGGGGGCTCGACAATCAGCCCCAGCATTTT. Translation gives CASSEGGLDNQPQHF.

The CDR3 reads CASTRPGQGSYEQYF. For the CDR3, the DNA is TGTGCCAGCACCCGACCGGGACAGGGGTCCTACGAGCAGTACTTC. This sequence joins TRBV2 and TRBJ2-7; TRBD1 matches at 10 bases. This CDR3 has 15 residues. Germline V gene data show CDR1 as SNHLY and CDR2 as FYNNEI. Unmatched junction bases numbered 7, after V lost 7 bases and J lost 1 base.

V usage is TRBV7-8 and J usage is TRBJ1-1, with 7 positions matching TRBD1. The CDR3 covers 15 residues. CDR1 is SGHVS, CDR2 FQNEAQ, per germline. V shed 5 bases and J 3 bases; nucleotides not matched to a gene: 9. CDR3 amino acids: CASSVASQGYTEAFF. The CDR3 DNA sequence: TGTGCCAGCAGCGTTGCCTCACAGGGGTACACTGAAGCTTTCTTT.

This clone was detected a few times. CDR3 in amino acids: CASSLWTENYGYTF. CDR3 in DNA: TGTGCCAGCAGCCTGTGGACAGAAAACTATGGCTACACCTTC. The V gene is TRBV4-2, the J gene TRBJ1-2; D may be TRBD1 (6 bases). Trimming cost V 4 bases and J 2 bases, with 11 bases left between them. This CDR3 has 14 amino acids. Germline lookup yields CDR1 LGHNA and CDR2 YNFKEQ.

This chain uses TRBV19 with TRBJ2-5, with D tentatively TRBD1 (5 bases). The CDR3 has 14 amino acids. Germline V gives CDR1 LNHDA, CDR2 SQIVND (reference sequence). Trimming took off 1 base at V and 3 bases at J, with 9 bases between the two ends. The CDR3 loop is CASSIAGAKETQYF. The CDR3 nucleotides are TGTGCCAGTAGTATAGCTGGGGCGAAAGAGACCCAGTACTTC.

This chain's CDR3 is CASSYEKGTEAFF. Written as DNA, the CDR3 is TGTGCCAGCAGCTACGAGAAAGGGACTGAAGCTTTCTTT. The rearrangement links TRBV11-2 to TRBJ1-1, with no clear D. The CDR3 consists of 13 residues. Between the trimmed V and J ends, which lost 4 bases and 5 bases, there was a span of 11 bases. Per the germline V gene, CDR1 is SGHAT and CDR2 is FQNNGV.

The chain carries TRBV6-5 and TRBJ1-6; D gene uncertain. V gave up 6 bases and J gave up 6 bases, with 12 bases separating them. The germline gives CDR1 MNHEY, CDR2 SVGAGI. The CDR3 is made up of 14 amino acids. CDR3 protein: CASRLTASNSPLHF. The CDR3 DNA reads TGTGCCAGCAGACTGACCGCTTCTAATTCACCCCTCCACTTT.

The chain links TRBV7-2 to TRBJ1-3, with D unclear. The V end was cut by 5 bases, the J end by 5 bases, with 4 bases between. Germline V gene lookup returns CDR1 SGHTA and CDR2 FQGNSA. The CDR3 covers 11 residues. As DNA, the CDR3 is TGTGCCAGCAGCGGACGAAACACCATATATTTT. Translation gives CASSGRNTIYF.

This chain links TRBV6-5 with TRBJ2-7, with unresolved D. Germline CDR1 MNHEY, CDR2 SVGAGI. CDR3 length equals 13 residues. The V end was cut by 2 bases, the J end by 3 bases, with 8 bases between. In nucleotides, the CDR3 is TGTGCCAGCAGTTACAGTTTATTCTACGAGCAGTACTTC. It is translated as CASSYSLFYEQYF.

This rearrangement joins TRBV27 to TRBJ2-4; unclear D gene. This CDR3 is built from 13 residues. V was pared by 7 bases and J by 7 bases, with 14 bases between. Germline V CDR1 and CDR2: MNHEY, SMNVEV (reference sequence). Here the CDR3 reads CASKGWEPNIQYF. CDR3 nucleotide sequence: TGTGCCAGCAAGGGATGGGAACCGAACATTCAGTACTTC.

The chain couples TRBV5-5 to TRBJ1-4; no definite D call. The CDR3 consists of 14 residues. Trimming took 0 bases from V and 5 from J, leaving 8 bases between them. CDR1 is SGHKS and CDR2 is YYEKEE in the germline V gene (reference sequence). In DNA, the CDR3 is TGTGCCAGCAGCTTGGGGGGATACAATGAAAAACTGTTTTTT. Amino acid sequence: CASSLGGYNEKLFF.

In this sample, this clone turned up a few times. V usage is TRBV28 and J usage is TRBJ2-7; D gene unclear. V was clipped by 6 bases and J by 6 bases, with 12 bases between them. The CDR3 has 12 amino acids. Germline loops: CDR1 MDHEN, CDR2 SYDVKM. The CDR3 loop reads CASSRPAAEQYF. The CDR3 DNA follows: TGTGCCAGCAGCCGACCCGCGGCCGAGCAGTACTTC. Drawing the rest from reference TRBV28 and TRBJ2-7, the complete variable domain is DVKVTQSSRYLVKRTGEKVFLECVQDMDHENMFWYRQDPGLGLRLIYFSYDVKMKEKGDIPEGYSVSREKKERFSLILESASTNQTSMYLCASSRPAAEQYFGPGTRLTVT.

This clone turned up a few times. The V gene is TRBV4-3, the J gene TRBJ2-1, with D unresolved. Germline values: CDR1 LGHNA, CDR2 YSLEER. CDR3 length equals 15 residues. V dropped 0 bases and J dropped 4 bases, with 10 bases sitting between them. The CDR3 sequence: CASSQDGVRYNEQFF. The CDR3 DNA reads TGCGCCAGCAGCCAAGATGGTGTCAGGTACAATGAGCAGTTCTTC.

This clone was counted only a few times. The rearrangement joins TRBV2 to TRBJ1-2; tentatively, D is TRBD1 (6 bases). The CDR3 length is 14 residues. With 3 bases removed from V and 5 bases from J, the gap between germline ends came to 13 bases. CDR1 SNHLY and CDR2 FYNNEI come from the germline V gene. The CDR3 DNA sequence: TGTGCCAGCAGTGATCGGGGGCGTCGGTATGGCTACACCTTC. It translates to CASSDRGRRYGYTF.

V usage is TRBV6-5 and J usage is TRBJ1-1, with 9 bases matching TRBD1. Trimming took 4 bases from V and 5 from J; bases not matched to a gene: 2. The CDR3 runs to 13 residues. Germline loops: CDR1 MNHEY, CDR2 SVGAGI. CDR3 DNA sequence: TGTGCCAGCAGTTCGACAGGGGGTACTGAAGCTTTCTTT. Protein product: CASSSTGGTEAFF.

V gene TRBV9 combines with J gene TRBJ2-2, with 8 bases lining up with TRBD1. The CDR3 has 16 residues. V lost 1 base to trimming and J lost 6 bases; unmatched junction nucleotides: 8. Germline-derived CDR1 and CDR2 are SGDLS and YYNGEE. CDR3 sequence: CASSVFQGARPGELFF. In DNA form, the CDR3 reads TGTGCCAGCAGCGTATTCCAGGGGGCTAGACCCGGGGAGCTGTTTTTT.

The chain is built from TRBV30 and TRBJ1-2, with a tentative D call TRBD1 (6 bases). The ends were cut back, 2 bases at V and 1 base at J, with 11 bases in the middle. The CDR3 consists of 14 residues. CDR1 is GTSNPN and CDR2 is SVGIG in the germline V gene (reference sequence). The CDR3 here is CAWSPPDSNYGYTF. DNA of the CDR3: TGTGCCTGGAGTCCCCCGGACAGTAACTATGGCTACACCTTC.